This T cell receptor (beta chain) appears in the sequencing data of a study of T cell repertoires in cytomegalovirus infection (dated by TCRdb to 2018 to 2020). For the study in its entirety: The peptide stimulations were aimed at well-studied HLA-B-restricted epitopes as well as recently identified HLA-C-restricted CMV epitopes, whose presentation resists viral immunomodulation. Donor HLA type was relevant to the analysis, as public TCR beta signatures indicated carriage of CMV infection together with the matching HLA type.

From the germline V gene (reference sequence), CDR1 is SGHNT and CDR2 is YYREEE. The germline V end is reduced by 4 bases and the J end by 5 bases; junction bases left unmatched: 6. Its CDR3 holds 15 amino acids, cysteine through phenylalanine. Left in the record is the CDR3 DNA by itself, 45 bases read in frame from the first base. This clonotype has more than one count but fewer than ten. Its antigen target is currently unknown. Base qualities are not at hand, and no much larger clone is one base apart. Taken with the paper, the label for treatment or condition translates to: in vitro stimulation with specific CMV peptide epitopes to enrich CMV-specific T cells. General study outcomes and caveats: Cumulative frequency of public TCR beta family members discriminated carriers of CMV infection plus the relevant HLA type in this cohort and an independent roughly 350-donor cohort. In the ex vivo response, HLA-C-restricted CMV-specific TCR beta clonotypes were dominant, and in two of eight donors the single most frequent clonotype came from this HLA-C-restricted group.

Sequencing used an Illumina HiSeq 1500. Using fastp trimming at Q25 and MiXCR clonotype assembly, TCRdb reanalyzed the public sequencing data and kept in-frame beta chains. For every CDR3 protein sequence, its rows merge into one entry that carries the most common genes and DNA. The sample table lists a few hundred thousand distinct CDR3 sequences, approximately 42% of them with a count of one. The ten top clones hold around two fifths of the sample. The source was cultured PBMCs, collected from culture after CMV antigen stimulation. The TCR was taken from a human donor in good health (CMV status not recorded). Some clones in this sample may be carry-over from other donors' samples. The chain is encoded by TRBV5-4 joined to TRBJ2-2; the junction holds 9 bases that match TRBD2. The DNA is TGTGCCAGCAGCGGCCCGAGCGGGAGGACCGGGGAGCTGTTTTTT. Translation gives CASSGPSGRTGELFF.